The source of this T cell receptor beta chain is a study of blood T cell repertoires in COVID-19. Here immunoSEQ multiplex PCR was the method, and the copy in TCRdb shows in-frame clones only, minus some. The data hold approximately 100,000 clones, with roughly 89% observed a single time. Trimming took 3 bases from V and 2 from J; bases not matched to a gene: 7. CDR3 length: 15 residues. The germline V gene encodes CDR1 DFQATT and CDR2 SNEGSKA (reference sequence). The chain employs TRBV20-1 and TRBJ2-3; 8 bases map to TRBD2. The TCR originated in a woman over 75 with active COVID-19. Sequencing was performed on peripheral blood. Written as DNA, the CDR3 is TGCAGTGCTAGTTCGATAGCGGGATACACAGATACGCAGTATTTT. It encodes CSASSIAGYTDTQYF.